This TCR beta chain was obtained from a study of T cell responses to AZD1222 COVID-19 vaccine. Findings and caveats of the study: White British ancestry dominated among donors, who included more females, and clonal diversity was possibly underestimated.

Data came from immunoSEQ multiplex PCR; TCRdb stores just in-frame clones and leaves some out. The sample includes more than 150,000 clones, about 91% of them seen just once. Germline CDR1 reads SGHNT; CDR2 reads YYREEE (reference sequence). J lost 5 bases, V lost 6 bases, and 9 bases had no gene match. This CDR3 region has 16 residues. Note on this clone: Its antigen is as yet unknown.

Second-dose intervals near 4 or 12 weeks were combined. The receptor was isolated from an adult who received the AZD1222 COVID-19 vaccine. The input for sequencing was peripheral blood, taken 28 days after the second AZD1222 dose. The chain uses TRBV5-4 and TRBJ2-3; 13 positions agree with TRBD2. The DNA for the CDR3 is TGTGCCAGCAAGACGGGGACTAGCGGGACCAAAGATACGCAGTATTTT. This gives the protein CASKTGTSGTKDTQYF. Full variable domain (outside the CDR3, taken from reference TRBV5-4 and TRBJ2-3): ETGVTQSPTHLIKTRGQQVTLRCSSQSGHNTVSWYQQALGQGPQFIFQYYREEENGRGNFPPRFSGLQFPNYSSELNVNALELDDSALYLCASKTGTSGTKDTQYFGPGTRLTVL.